Below, 21 T cell receptor beta chains from the same sample are listed, as sequenced in a study of tumor and adjacent non-tumor tissue in lung cancer. RNA was extracted from bulk tissue without any cell sorting. A modified ARM-PCR protocol with three rounds of nested PCR amplified TCRbeta. TCRdb redid the calling of the multiplex PCR reads with MiXCR, one entry per CDR3 protein. The sample yields approximately 110,000 distinct CDR3 sequences, 60% to 80% seen once. The specimen sequenced was lung tumor tissue. The receptors were gathered from a woman aged 60-75 years with non-small cell lung cancer.

As for this clonotype: One junction end does not reproduce the germline sequence, and a read error may be involved. The chain employs TRBV19 and TRBJ1-6; TRBD1 matches at 9 bases. The CDR3 covers 13 residues. CDR1 is LNHDA, CDR2 SQIVND, per germline (reference sequence). CDR3 bases: TGTGCCAGTCAACCGGGACAGGGTTCACCCGTCCACTTT. Its translation is CASQPGQGSPVHF.

About this clonotype: A clone one base away is much larger, so this may be a read error. In DNA form, the CDR3 reads TGTGCCAGCAGTGAAGCGATTCAGAGAACCGGGGAGCTGTTTTTT. This translates into CASSEAIQRTGELFF. The gene calls are TRBV6-1 and TRBJ2-2; no clear D gene. V lost 0 bases, J lost 5 bases, and 10 bases lay in between. Germline-derived CDR1 and CDR2 are MNHNS and SASEGT. The CDR3 contains 15 residues.

A remark on this clonotype: The CDR3 ends on some other residue instead of the conserved phenylalanine or tryptophan, so this is likely a read error. The rearrangement links TRBV11-3 to TRBJ2-5; D not resolved. The V gene lost 5 bases and the J gene lost 5 bases, with 18 bases spanning the gap. There are 15 residues in the CDR3. The germline V gene encodes CDR1 SGHNT and CDR2 YENEEA. CDR3 sequence reads: CASSLVGYVGETQYL. In DNA, the CDR3 is TGTGCCAGCAGCCTCGTGGGGTACGTAGGGGAGACCCAGTACTTA.

This clonotype was detected once. Possible read error: a much larger clone is one base away. This chain uses TRBV29-1 with TRBJ1-4; D gene ambiguous. Between the trimmed V and J ends, which lost 5 bases and 7 bases, there was a span of 17 bases. The CDR3 sequence is 14 residues long. Germline assignment: CDR1 SQVTM and CDR2 ANQGSEA. In nucleotides, the CDR3 is TGCAGCGTTATTCGACGCGGCGAAGGTGAAAAACTGTTTTTT. Amino acids: CSVIRRGEGEKLFF.

This clonotype has ten or more counts. In nucleotides, the CDR3 is TGTGCCAGCGGAAGGGGGAGAAGCACTGAAGCTTTCTTT. Translated, it gives CASGRGRSTEAFF. J is TRBJ1-1 and V is TRBV6-2 or TRBV6-3, with D possibly TRBD1 on 6 matching bases. The germline gives CDR1 MNHEY, CDR2 SVGEGT. The V gene lost 8 bases and the J gene lost 4 bases, with 14 bases spanning the gap. The CDR3 contains 13 residues.

The chain is built from TRBV19 and TRBJ1-6; 9 nucleotides line up with TRBD1. Germline V lookup: CDR1 LNHDA, CDR2 SQIVND (reference sequence). The V and J ends lost 8 bases and 9 bases, in that order; junction bases with no gene match: 5. The length of the CDR3 is 13 residues. The CDR3 reads CASQPGQGSPLHF. The DNA of the CDR3 is TGTGCCAGTCAACCGGGACAGGGTTCACCCCTCCACTTT.

This clonotype was counted at least ten times. V gene TRBV12-3 or TRBV12-4 combines with J gene TRBJ1-3, with a weak D call TRBD1 (6 bases). This CDR3 is 16 amino acids long. The V end lost 6 bases, the J end lost 1 base, and 16 bases lay between the germline ends. The CDR3 loop reads CASSPNQGRSGNTIYF. CDR3 coding DNA: TGTGCCAGCAGCCCAAACCAGGGGAGGTCTGGAAACACCATATATTTT.

A word on this clonotype: A junction boundary mismatches the germline segment, possibly from a read error. The V and J genes are TRBV6-6 and TRBJ2-7; no definite D call. The CDR3 has 15 amino acids. From germline, CDR1 is MNHNY and CDR2 SVGAGI (reference sequence). The CDR3 nucleotides are TGTGCCAGCAGTCGCCAGACAAGAGGAGATTACGAGCAGTGCTTC. The encoded protein is CASSRQTRGDYEQCF.

The chain is built from TRBV5-1 and TRBJ1-4; D is ambiguous. The V end was cut by 2 bases, the J end by 4 bases, with 18 bases between. From germline, CDR1 is SGHRS and CDR2 YFSETQ. The CDR3 is made up of 17 amino acids. The CDR3 loop reads CASSFTLDSTSNEKLFF. The CDR3 bases are TGCGCCAGCAGCTTCACCCTCGACTCTACAAGTAATGAAAAACTGTTTTTT.

This clonotype was observed a handful of times. This chain links TRBV10-1 with TRBJ2-3; the match to TRBD2 covers 11 bases. The CDR3 consists of 17 residues. Trimming at V came to 3 bases and at J to 6 bases, leaving 11 bases not matched to a gene. CDR1 and CDR2 from the germline V gene are WNHNN and SYGVQD (reference sequence). DNA for the CDR3: TGCGCCAGCAGTGACTCTGCTAGCGGGGGGAGCGGCGATACGCAGTATTTT. Its protein is CASSDSASGGSGDTQYF.

This clonotype has only one observation. The rearrangement links TRBV5-1 to TRBJ1-1; D is perhaps TRBD1 (5 bases). Germline-derived CDR1 and CDR2 are SGHRS and YFSETQ. V lost 1 base, J lost 3 bases, and 10 bases lay in between. The CDR3 has 14 residues. Here the CDR3 reads CASSLRAGDTEAFF. CDR3 bases: TGCGCCAGCAGCTTGAGGGCGGGGGACACTGAAGCTTTCTTT.

The V call is TRBV11-3, the J call TRBJ2-5, with 9 positions matching TRBD1. The length of the CDR3 is 15 residues. Per the germline V gene, CDR1 is SGHNT and CDR2 is YENEEA. DNA of the CDR3: TGTACCATCAGCTTAGGACAGGGGATCCAAGAGACCCAGTACTTC. Translating gives CTISLGQGIQETQYF.

The V call is TRBV5-1, the J call TRBJ2-2; a weak D match, TRBD1 (5 bases). Trimming left V 4 bases short and J 5 bases short, with 21 bases between. The CDR3 spans 17 residues. Germline lookup yields CDR1 SGHRS and CDR2 YFSETQ. The CDR3 sequence is CASSIFTQGIETGELFF. The DNA for the CDR3 is TGCGCCAGCAGCATTTTCACGCAGGGCATAGAAACCGGGGAGCTGTTTTTT.

CDR3 sequence: CASSLGLYETQYF. The CDR3 DNA reads as TGTGCCAGCAGTTTAGGACTCTACGAGACCCAGTACTTC. The chain couples TRBV12-3 or TRBV12-4 to TRBJ2-5; unclear D gene. V shed 1 base and J shed 5 bases, with 8 bases lying between them. The CDR3 runs to 13 residues.

Regarding this clonotype: The junction and the germline gene differ at one end; a read error may be behind it. V and J are TRBV20-1 and TRBJ2-4, with D perhaps TRBD2 (6 bases). The CDR3 has 16 amino acids. Germline V gene sequence: CDR1 DFQATT, CDR2 SNEGSKA (reference sequence). The CDR3 loop reads CSVKDYLGVANNIQYF. The CDR3 DNA reads TGCAGTGTTAAGGACTATCTTGGCGTAGCCAATAACATTCAGTACTTC.

This clonotype was detected only once. Written as DNA, the CDR3 is TGTGCCAACTGCTTGGAACAGGGCGCCGGGGAGCTGTTTTTT. Residues: CANCLEQGAGELFF. This chain joins TRBV11-1 and TRBJ2-2; tentative D call: TRBD1 (6 bases). CDR1 is SGHAT and CDR2 is FQDESV in the germline V gene (reference sequence). The CDR3 covers 14 residues. The germline V and J ends were trimmed by 10 bases and 6 bases, with 18 bases remaining between them.

For this clonotype: Just one base apart from a much larger clone, this may be a read error. This rearrangement joins TRBV6-6 to TRBJ2-1, with D tentatively TRBD1 or TRBD2 (6 bases each). The CDR3 is 12 amino acids. Trimming removed 0 bases from V and 12 bases from J, with 9 bases in between. In germline, CDR1 is MNHNY, CDR2 SVGAGI (reference sequence). This CDR3 reads CASSYSRGVQFF. CDR3 bases: TGTGCCAGCAGTTACTCTAGGGGGGTGCAGTTCTTC.

This clonotype was detected many times. This chain joins TRBV6-6 and TRBJ2-7, with D possibly being TRBD2 (5 bases). This CDR3 spans 13 amino acids. Germline assignment: CDR1 MNHNY and CDR2 SVGAGI (reference sequence). Deletions cut 10 bases from V and 0 bases from J, with 13 bases between. The CDR3 spells CATGVPSSYEQYF. The CDR3 DNA is TGTGCCACCGGGGTCCCCAGCTCCTACGAGCAGTACTTC.

Regarding this clonotype: One end of the junction is discordant with germline, which a read error may explain. V gene TRBV11-2 combines with J gene TRBJ2-3; D is uncertain. This CDR3 is 15 amino acids long. From germline, CDR1 is SGHAT and CDR2 FQNNGV. CDR3 loop: CASSATVTGTDTQYF. CDR3 nucleotide sequence: TGTGCTAGCAGCGCCACCGTGACGGGCACAGATACGCAGTATTTT.

This clonotype showed up many times. V and J are TRBV7-3 and TRBJ2-3, with a weak D call TRBD2 (5 bases). V gave up 1 base and J gave up 4 bases, with 9 bases separating them. CDR1 and CDR2 (germline): SGHTA, FQGTGA. This CDR3 comprises 14 residues. In nucleotides, the CDR3 is TGTGCCAGCAGCTTAAAGGCGGGCGCAGATACGCAGTATTTT. Protein: CASSLKAGADTQYF.

As regards this clonotype: A much larger clone differs from this one at a single base, so this may be a read error. The chain has TRBV6-2 or TRBV6-3 and TRBJ1-5; 8 nucleotides agree with TRBD1. Germline V gene sequence: CDR1 MNHEY, CDR2 SVGEGT. This CDR3 comprises 13 residues. J was trimmed by 7 bases and V by 7 bases; bases with no gene match: 6. The CDR3 sequence is CASMATGDQPQHF. In DNA, the CDR3 is TGTGCCAGCATGGCGACAGGGGACCAGCCCCAGCATTTT.